Presented here are 19 T cell receptor beta chains from one specimen sequenced in a study of T cell responses to AZD1222 COVID-19 vaccine. TCRdb's copy holds only in-frame clones and misses some; the assay was immunoSEQ multiplex PCR. The repertoire holds 100,000 to 150,000 clones, about 91% seen once, with approximately 2% in the top ten. Sequences were derived from peripheral blood, sampled 28 days after the second AZD1222 dose. The origin of the receptors is an adult who received the AZD1222 COVID-19 vaccine.

The rearrangement uses TRBV11-2 and TRBJ1-6; D is undetermined. The CDR3 consists of 14 residues. Trimming took 3 bases from V and 4 from J, leaving 7 bases between them. Germline loops: CDR1 SGHAT, CDR2 FQNNGV. CDR3 in amino acids: CASSFGQYNSPLHF. The DNA of the CDR3 is TGTGCCAGCAGCTTTGGTCAGTATAATTCACCCCTCCACTTT. The full variable domain, its missing parts supplied by reference TRBV11-2 and TRBJ1-6, is EAGVAQSPRYKIIEKRQSVAFWCNPISGHATLYWYQQILGQGPKLLIQFQNNGVVDDSQLPKDRFSAERLKGVDSTLKIQPAKLEDSAVYLCASSFGQYNSPLHFGNGTRLTVT.

This rearrangement joins TRBV6-2 or TRBV6-3 to TRBJ2-1; 11 bases are shared with TRBD2. V dropped 0 bases and J dropped 9; count of bases not matched to a gene: 16. This CDR3 contains 19 residues. Germline CDR1 MNHEY, CDR2 SVGEGT. The CDR3 DNA reads as TGTGCCAGCAGTTACTCGACGGCTAGCGGGGGGCATACCCTTCGTGAGCAGTTCTTC. It encodes CASSYSTASGGHTLREQFF.

The CDR3 sequence is CASSFGLSGNTIYF. CDR3 nucleotides: TGTGCCAGCAGCTTCGGTCTTTCGGGAAACACCATATATTTT. The chain carries TRBV7-2 and TRBJ1-3; D uncertain. There are 14 residues in the CDR3. Germline V gene lookup returns CDR1 SGHTA and CDR2 FQGNSA. The germline V and J ends were trimmed by 3 bases and 4 bases, with 10 bases remaining between them. Based on the CDR3 plus reference TRBV7-2 and TRBJ1-3, the full variable domain is GAGVSQSPSNKVTEKGKDVELRCDPISGHTALYWYRQSLGQGLEFLIYFQGNSAPDKSGLPSDRFSAERTGGSVSTLTIQRTQQEDSAVYLCASSFGLSGNTIYFGEGSWLTVV.

The rearrangement links TRBV5-6 to TRBJ2-1; D is unclear. Germline CDR1 SGHDT, CDR2 YYEEEE. V was clipped by 1 base and J by 5 bases, with 1 base between them. This CDR3 is 11 amino acids long. CDR3 nucleotides: TGTGCCAGCAGCTTGAACAATGAGCAGTTCTTC. The encoded protein is CASSLNNEQFF.

V and J are TRBV9 and TRBJ1-2; D not resolved. Germline lookup yields CDR1 SGDLS and CDR2 YYNGEE. V lost 0 bases and J lost 7, with 7 bases in between. CDR3 length equals 12 residues. The CDR3 protein is CASSVGGSGYTF. CDR3 sequence (DNA): TGTGCCAGCAGCGTAGGGGGTTCTGGCTACACCTTC.

V and J are TRBV18 and TRBJ2-1, with TRBD2 identical over 7 bases. The length of the CDR3 is 14 residues. CDR1 and CDR2 (germline): KGHSH, LQKENI. Trimming at V came to 2 bases and at J to 6 bases, leaving 4 bases not matched to a gene. The CDR3 DNA reads TGTGCCAGCTCACCATCTAGCGGCAGCAATGAGCAGTTCTTC. Translation gives CASSPSSGSNEQFF. Full variable domain (missing parts from reference TRBV18 and TRBJ2-1): NAGVMQNPRHLVRRRGQEARLRCSPMKGHSHVYWYRQLPEEGLKFMVYLQKENIIDESGMPKERFSAEFPKEGPSILRIQQVVRGDSAAYFCASSPSSGSNEQFFGPGTRLTVL.

The rearrangement uses TRBV3-1 (or the pseudogene TRBV3-2) and TRBJ2-3, with D possibly being TRBD2 (6 bases). CDR1 and CDR2 from the germline V gene are LGHDT and YNNKEL (reference sequence). The CDR3 sequence is 18 residues long. V lost 0 bases and J 1 base, leaving 17 bases between the germline ends. CDR3 coding DNA: TGTGCCAGCAGCCAAGAGGGCGGGGCCTCTTGGGGCACAGATACGCAGTATTTT. This codes for CASSQEGGASWGTDTQYF.

The chain uses TRBV7-8 and TRBJ1-2, with D unresolved. The CDR3 consists of 13 residues. V was shortened by 3 bases and J by 8 bases, with 13 bases between the two germline ends. Germline assignment: CDR1 SGHVS and CDR2 FQNEAQ. The CDR3 DNA reads as TGTGCCAGCAGCTTCACCATGGTAGGGGGCTACACCTTC. It is translated as CASSFTMVGGYTF. Variable domain in full (rest from reference TRBV7-8 and TRBJ1-2): GAGVSQSPRYKVAKRGQDVALRCDPISGHVSLFWYQQALGQGPEFLTYFQNEAQLDKSGLPSDRFFAERPEGSVSTLKIQRTQQEDSAVYLCASSFTMVGGYTFGSGTRLTVV.

The genes are TRBV6-2 or TRBV6-3 and TRBJ2-1; the match to TRBD2 covers 7 bases. The junction had 15 bases not matched to a gene; V was cut back by 0 bases and J by 10 bases. The CDR3 has 17 amino acids. CDR1 and CDR2 from the germline V gene are MNHEY and SVGEGT. DNA of the CDR3: TGTGCCAGCAGTTACTCGAGGGGCGGGACTATAAGTTGGGAGCAGTTCTTC. Translating gives CASSYSRGGTISWEQFF.

The genes are TRBV6-5 and TRBJ1-3; D gene ambiguous. This CDR3 contains 12 residues. Germline V gene sequence: CDR1 MNHEY, CDR2 SVGAGI. The germline V and J ends were trimmed by 7 bases and 10 bases, with 14 bases remaining between them. CDR3 in amino acids: CASTAPGGTIYF. In DNA, the CDR3 is TGTGCCAGCACGGCCCCCGGTGGGACCATATATTTT.

With regard to this clone: The DNA is left out, because the CDR3 cannot be placed on it with certainty; the CDR3 is given as TCRdb lists it. V usage is TRBV6-5 and J usage is TRBJ1-3. The CDR3 numbers 13 amino acids, ends counted. Germline V gene data show CDR1 as MNHEY and CDR2 as SVGAGI. This chain's CDR3 is CASSTSDGNTIYF.

This chain links TRBV30 with TRBJ1-2; 7 nucleotides line up with TRBD1. Per germline, CDR1 GTSNPN and CDR2 SVGIG (reference sequence). V gave up 5 bases and J gave up 6 bases; unmatched junction bases: 21. CDR3 length equals 17 residues. Here the CDR3 reads CAWSFGWGKGGFHGYTF. Written as DNA, the CDR3 is TGTGCCTGGTCCTTCGGTTGGGGGAAAGGGGGCTTTCATGGCTACACCTTC. Looking up the rest from reference TRBV30 and TRBJ1-2 gives the full variable domain: SQTIHQWPATLVQPVGSPLSLECTVEGTSNPNLYWYRQAAGRGLQLLFYSVGIGQISSEVPQNLSASRPQDRQFILSSKKLLLSDSGFYLCAWSFGWGKGGFHGYTFGSGTRLTVV.

This rearrangement joins TRBV24-1 to TRBJ2-1; TRBD2 matches 9 bases. The germline CDR1 and CDR2 sequences are KGHDR and SFDVKD. This CDR3 spans 15 amino acids. V gave up 11 bases and J gave up 3 bases; unmatched junction bases: 10. The CDR3 DNA sequence: TGTGCCATCAATAGCGGGAGAGGTTTCTACAATGAGCAGTTCTTC. It is translated as CAINSGRGFYNEQFF.

J is TRBJ2-3 and V is TRBV18; the D is unclear. The germline V gene has CDR1 KGHSH and CDR2 LQKENI. There are 15 residues in the CDR3. Trimming removed 1 base at V and 0 bases at J, with 8 bases between. In DNA, the CDR3 is TGTGCCAGCTCACCACGAGCCTATAGCACAGATACGCAGTATTTT. It encodes CASSPRAYSTDTQYF.

V is TRBV6-1 and J is TRBJ1-1, with 11 nucleotides matching TRBD1. The CDR3 loop spans 16 amino acids. V shed 4 bases, J shed 2 bases, and the junction held 6 bases outside the gene matches. CDR1 and CDR2 (germline): MNHNS, SASEGT. The CDR3 DNA follows: TGTGCCAGCAGTGGTTCGGACAGGGGGCACAACACTGAAGCTTTCTTT. Its protein product is CASSGSDRGHNTEAFF.

This chain connects TRBV27 to TRBJ1-6, with TRBD1 identical over 7 bases. V lost 5 bases, J lost 4 bases, and 2 bases stayed unmatched. There are 14 residues in the CDR3. Germline CDR1 is MNHEY and CDR2 is SMNVEV (reference sequence). This CDR3 is CASSGDSYNSPLHF. DNA for the CDR3: TGTGCCAGCAGTGGGGACAGTTATAATTCACCCCTCCACTTT.

The chain recombines TRBV12-2 with TRBJ2-1. TRBV12-2 is a known pseudogene. The CDR3 is made up of 14 amino acids. The CDR3 DNA is TGTGCAAGTCGCTTAGCGGTATTAAACAATGAGCAGTTCTTC. Translated, it gives CASRLAVLNNEQFF.

This clone has just a few counts. The CDR3 DNA reads as TGTGCCATCAGCCCGGGACGGCAAAACTATGGCTACACCTTC. Protein product: CAISPGRQNYGYTF. The gene calls are TRBV10-3 and TRBJ1-2, with TRBD1 as a possible D gene (5 bases). Trimming cost V 6 bases and J 2 bases, with 13 bases left between them. The CDR3 extends over 14 amino acids. Germline V gene data show CDR1 as ENHRY and CDR2 as SYGVKD.

CDR3 region: CASSQVGGGDTEAFF. The CDR3 nucleotides are TGTGCCAGCAGCCAAGTCGGCGGCGGGGACACTGAAGCTTTCTTT. The chain links TRBV4-2 to TRBJ1-1; no reliable D call. CDR1 LGHNA and CDR2 YNFKEQ come from the germline V gene. The CDR3 contains 15 residues. Between the trimmed V and J ends, which lost 1 base and 3 bases, there was a span of 12 bases.